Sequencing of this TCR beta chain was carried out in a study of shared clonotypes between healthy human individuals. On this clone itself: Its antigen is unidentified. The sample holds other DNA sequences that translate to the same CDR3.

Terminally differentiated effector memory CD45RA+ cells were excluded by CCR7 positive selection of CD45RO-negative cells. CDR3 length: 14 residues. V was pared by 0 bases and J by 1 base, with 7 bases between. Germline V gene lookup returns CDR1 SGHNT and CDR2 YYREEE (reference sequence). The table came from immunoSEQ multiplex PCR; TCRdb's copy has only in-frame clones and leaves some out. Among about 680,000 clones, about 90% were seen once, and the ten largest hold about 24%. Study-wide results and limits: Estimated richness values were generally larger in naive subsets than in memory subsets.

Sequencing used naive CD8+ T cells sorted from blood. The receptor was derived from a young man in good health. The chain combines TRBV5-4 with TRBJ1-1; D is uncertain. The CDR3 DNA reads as TGTGCCAGCAGCTTGGTTTCCGAGAACACTGAAGCTTTCTTT. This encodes CASSLVSENTEAFF.